This TCR beta chain was sequenced for a study of cytomegalovirus exposure and HLA in healthy donors. Study overall: In a previous analysis, 110 million or so unique TCR beta sequences were found from 170 million or so T cells. Findings and caveats of the study: Analysis performed later found 16,951 TCR beta sequences associated with HLA alleles at 0.05 false discovery rate. A later analysis found that most CMV-associated TCR beta chains appeared HLA-restricted.

The CDR3 covers 18 residues. V shed 6 bases and J 0 bases; nucleotides not matched to a gene: 8. PCR primers comprised 60 Vbeta and 13 Jbeta primers. This table comes from immunoSEQ multiplex PCR, and its TCRdb copy is limited to in-frame clones, with some not included. This sample has about 110,000 clones; 76% occur once, and the top ten carry approximately 7.7%. Regarding this clone: Its target is not known.

Donors sampled were nominally healthy, though unrecorded immune exposures were likely. Sequencing was done on a sample of PBMCs. The source is a woman aged 50 to 60 in good health and CMV-seropositive. The rearrangement links TRBV23-1 to TRBJ2-1; the match to TRBD2 covers 13 bases. TRBV23-1 is marked as an open reading frame, function uncertain. DNA for the CDR3: TGCGCCAGCAGCTCCGGGACTAGCGGGACCCGCTCCTACAATGAGCAGTTCTTC. Amino acid sequence: CASSSGTSGTRSYNEQFF.